Following are 17 T cell receptor beta chains from one sample sequenced in a study of blood T cells in healthy people across ages. A J-beta primer mix and a sample-barcoded 5' primer were used in a second PCR of roughly 7 to 12 cycles. MiXCR, applied by TCRdb to the 5' RACE reads, yields one record per CDR3 protein. The sample has about a million distinct CDR3 sequences, less than 45% seen once; the top ten hold 10% to 15%. Material: blood. The receptors derive from a man younger than 35 in good health.

The rearrangement uses TRBV29-1 and TRBJ1-4, with no clear D. CDR3 length: 13 residues. The V and J ends lost 7 bases and 3 bases respectively, with 12 bases between them. Germline V lookup: CDR1 SQVTM, CDR2 ANQGSEA. The CDR3 DNA reads as TGCAGCGCAAGAGTGTCGGCTAATGAAAAACTGTTTTTT. Protein: CSARVSANEKLFF.

This clonotype was seen repeatedly, ten times or more. At one end the junction does not follow the germline gene, possibly because of a read error. V usage is TRBV11-3 and J usage is TRBJ2-7; TRBD1 aligns across 11 bases. Germline lookup yields CDR1 SGHNT and CDR2 YENEEA. This CDR3 spans 13 amino acids. For the CDR3, the DNA is TGTGCCAGCAGTTTAGGGACAGGGGGCGAGCAGTACTTC. Translation gives CASSLGTGGEQYF.

In this sample, this clonotype turned up many times. The rearrangement uses TRBV10-3 and TRBJ1-2; D possibly corresponds to TRBD1 (5 bases). Trimming took off 4 bases at V and 4 bases at J, with 10 bases between the two ends. The CDR3 consists of 13 residues. Looked up from germline, CDR1 is ENHRY and CDR2 is SYGVKD. This CDR3 is CAISGDGSYGYTF. As DNA, the CDR3 is TGTGCCATCAGTGGGGACGGGAGCTATGGCTACACCTTC.

This clonotype was detected many times. The rearrangement links TRBV7-2 to TRBJ2-3; 10 bases map to TRBD2. The CDR3 loop spans 16 amino acids. Germline assignment: CDR1 SGHTA and CDR2 FQGNSA. The J segment lost 1 base and the V segment lost 1 base, leaving 2 bases of the junction unmatched. Here the CDR3 reads CASSLVLAGGTDTQYF. CDR3 coding DNA: TGTGCCAGCAGCTTAGTCCTAGCGGGGGGCACAGATACGCAGTATTTT.

This chain uses TRBV14 with TRBJ2-1; possibly TRBD1 for D (6 bases). From germline, CDR1 is SGHDN and CDR2 FVKESK. Trimming shortened V by 6 bases and J by 11 bases, and 14 bases separated the two germline ends. This CDR3 has 12 residues. The chain's CDR3 is CASSKEDRKQFF. As DNA, the CDR3 is TGTGCCAGCAGTAAAGAGGACAGAAAGCAGTTCTTC.

This clonotype has a handful of counts. This chain links TRBV6-2 or TRBV6-3 with TRBJ1-1; D is possibly TRBD1 (5 bases). Germline CDR1 MNHEY, CDR2 SVGEGT. With 5 bases removed from V and 5 bases from J, the gap between germline ends came to 15 bases. The CDR3 totals 14 residues. The CDR3 is CASSPAGIGTEAFF. CDR3 coding DNA: TGTGCCAGCAGTCCCGCAGGGATCGGTACTGAAGCTTTCTTT.

V and J are TRBV2 and TRBJ1-5; 7 nucleotides line up with TRBD1. Per the germline V gene, CDR1 is SNHLY and CDR2 is FYNNEI. Trimming cost V 7 bases and J 3 bases; bases outside gene matches: 12. This CDR3 has 16 residues. DNA for the CDR3: TGTGCCAGCAAAGGTGGTAGGGACAGAGCCAATCAGCCCCAGCATTTT. Translated: CASKGGRDRANQPQHF.

V gene TRBV21-1 combines with J gene TRBJ1-2; the tabulated D call, TRBD1, remains unverified against the DNA. TRBV21-1 is a pseudogene locus. The CDR3 runs to 15 residues. The CDR3 DNA is TGTGCCAGCAGCATCCAGGGGGCGCGTCTCTATGGCTACACCTTC. It specifies CASSIQGARLYGYTF.

The chain recombines TRBV13 with TRBJ2-7, with D perhaps TRBD1 or TRBD2 (5 bases each). The V end lost 0 bases, the J end lost 4 bases, and 13 bases lay between the germline ends. Germline CDR1 and CDR2: PRHDT and FYEKMQ (reference sequence). CDR3 length: 15 residues. The CDR3 DNA follows: TGTGCCAGCAGCTTAGGCCGTAGAGGGGCTTACGAGCAGTACTTC. Translation: CASSLGRRGAYEQYF.

The J gene is TRBJ2-1, the V gene TRBV12-3 or TRBV12-4, with D perhaps given as TRBD1 or TRBD2 (5 bases each). Trimming left V 7 bases short and J 3 bases short, with 13 bases between. The CDR3 contains 14 residues. The CDR3, as DNA: TGTGCCAGCACGACCGGGACGAACTACAATGAGCAGTTCTTC. Translating gives CASTTGTNYNEQFF.

V is TRBV7-3 and J is TRBJ2-3; perhaps D is TRBD1 or TRBD2 (5 bases each). V dropped 0 bases and J dropped 4 bases, with 11 bases sitting between them. Per germline, CDR1 SGHTA and CDR2 FQGTGA. This CDR3 spans 15 amino acids. The CDR3 sequence is CASSLTNQGADTQYF. The CDR3 region has the DNA TGTGCCAGCAGCTTAACCAACCAGGGAGCAGATACGCAGTATTTT.

V usage is TRBV10-3 and J usage is TRBJ1-1; D is unclear. V shed 10 bases and J shed 11 bases, with 20 bases lying between them. This CDR3 comprises 12 residues. Germline lookup yields CDR1 ENHRY and CDR2 SYGVKD. The chain's CDR3 is CASREDLRTAFF. The CDR3 coding sequence is TGTGCCAGCCGTGAGGACCTCAGAACGGCTTTCTTT.

There are a few counts of this clonotype. J is TRBJ2-7 and V is TRBV21-1; the table calls TRBD1, which could not be checked here. TRBV21-1 is recorded as a pseudogene. CDR3 length: 15 amino acids. As DNA, the CDR3 is TGTGCCAGCAGCACATGGACAGGGATGACCTACGAGCAGTACTTC. Translated: CASSTWTGMTYEQYF.

Regarding this clonotype: This may stem from a read error, because a much larger clone lies one nucleotide away. V usage is TRBV4-2 and J usage is TRBJ2-3; D gene unclear. Germline values: CDR1 LGHNA, CDR2 YNFKEQ. This CDR3 has 14 residues. The CDR3 region has the DNA TGTGCCGGCAGCCAAGTCGGTCATCGGGATACGCAGTATTTT. This sequence encodes CAGSQVGHRDTQYF.

The table lists this clonotype with a few counts. V gene TRBV20-1 combines with J gene TRBJ1-2; 7 nucleotides agree with TRBD1. The CDR3 spans 19 residues. The germline V gene encodes CDR1 DFQATT and CDR2 SNEGSKA (reference sequence). The V and J ends lost 0 bases and 7 bases, in that order; junction bases with no gene match: 23. Here the CDR3 reads CSARDRASGLKGAKGGYTF. CDR3 nucleotide sequence: TGCAGTGCTAGAGATAGGGCTTCAGGGTTAAAGGGGGCGAAAGGTGGCTACACCTTC.

J is TRBJ2-3 and V is TRBV20-1; 9 positions match TRBD1. After removal of 0 bases from V and 5 bases from J, the junction contained 6 bases not matched to a gene. This CDR3 has 15 residues. Germline V gives CDR1 DFQATT, CDR2 SNEGSKA (reference sequence). The CDR3 DNA is TGCAGTGCTAGAGAACAGGGGGCGCGGGTAGATACGCAGTATTTT. It encodes CSAREQGARVDTQYF.

This chain links TRBV2 with TRBJ1-1, with D possibly being TRBD1 (6 bases). The germline gives CDR1 SNHLY, CDR2 FYNNEI. There are 13 residues in the CDR3. The V gene lost 5 bases and the J gene lost 5 bases, with 12 bases spanning the gap. The CDR3 spells CASSPTGTTEAFF. As DNA, the CDR3 is TGTGCCAGCAGTCCTACAGGGACGACTGAAGCTTTCTTT.